Sequencing of this TCR beta chain was carried out in a study of CD8+ T cells in alopecia areata. Once RNA had been extracted, it was reverse transcribed into cDNA to act as the sequencing template. Profiling relied on immunoSEQ multiplex PCR, and the TCRdb table lists in-frame clones only, not all of them. The data show 120,000 to 150,000 clones, more than 85% seen once. The CDR3 has 16 amino acids. Germline loops: CDR1 SEHNR, CDR2 FQNEAQ (reference sequence). The J segment lost 5 bases and the V segment lost 3 bases, leaving 9 bases of the junction unmatched. The sample's treatment: oral pan-JAK inhibitor, 5-10 mg twice daily.

The sequencing used CD8+ T cells sorted from blood, collected at week 4, from a patient treated with tofacitinib. This clonotype originated in a human donor with alopecia areata. The rearrangement links TRBV7-9 to TRBJ2-1; 8 bases match TRBD2. The CDR3 DNA reads TGTGCCAGCAGCTTTAGCGGGGACCTACCACACAATGAGCAGTTCTTC. Protein product: CASSFSGDLPHNEQFF.